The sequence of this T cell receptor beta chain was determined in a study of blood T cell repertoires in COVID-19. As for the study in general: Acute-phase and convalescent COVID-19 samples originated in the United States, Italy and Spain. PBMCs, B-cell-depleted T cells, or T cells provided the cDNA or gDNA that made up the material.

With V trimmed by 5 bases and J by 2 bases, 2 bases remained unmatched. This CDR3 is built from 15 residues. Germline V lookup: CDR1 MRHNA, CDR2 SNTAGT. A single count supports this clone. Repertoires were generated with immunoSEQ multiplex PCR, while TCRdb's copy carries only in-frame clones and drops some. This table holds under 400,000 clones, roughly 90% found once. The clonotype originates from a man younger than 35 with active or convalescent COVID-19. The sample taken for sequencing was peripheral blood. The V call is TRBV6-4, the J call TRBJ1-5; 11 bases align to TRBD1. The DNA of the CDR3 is TGTGCCAGCAGTCGGACAGGGGGCGGCAATCAGCCCCAGCATTTT. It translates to CASSRTGGGNQPQHF.